This T cell receptor (beta chain) was found in a study of blood T cell repertoires in COVID-19. Study-level background: Samples came from the United States, Italy and Spain, spanning acute and convalescent COVID-19. From T cells, B-cell-depleted T cells, or PBMCs came the material, which was cDNA or gDNA.

This CDR3 spans 15 amino acids. The V segment lost 2 bases and the J segment 5 bases; nucleotides outside the gene matches: 6. Germline V CDR1 and CDR2: MNHEY, SVGAGI. Per the original data handling: Nucleated cell number was recorded as an estimate derived from reference gene primer amplification. Clones were sequenced by immunoSEQ multiplex PCR, and TCRdb holds only the in-frame ones, with some missing. V and J calls and clone size follow that table, whereas D and trimming were derived from the DNA. The sample has roughly 240,000 clones; about nine tenths are singletons. The V gene is TRBV6-5, the J gene TRBJ2-3; 8 bases fit TRBD1. The receptor's source is a woman in her sixties who had recovered from COVID-19. Sequencing input: peripheral blood. CDR3 nucleotide sequence: TGTGCCAGCAGTTACGGGGCAGGGGGCATAGATACGCAGTATTTT. This codes for CASSYGAGGIDTQYF.